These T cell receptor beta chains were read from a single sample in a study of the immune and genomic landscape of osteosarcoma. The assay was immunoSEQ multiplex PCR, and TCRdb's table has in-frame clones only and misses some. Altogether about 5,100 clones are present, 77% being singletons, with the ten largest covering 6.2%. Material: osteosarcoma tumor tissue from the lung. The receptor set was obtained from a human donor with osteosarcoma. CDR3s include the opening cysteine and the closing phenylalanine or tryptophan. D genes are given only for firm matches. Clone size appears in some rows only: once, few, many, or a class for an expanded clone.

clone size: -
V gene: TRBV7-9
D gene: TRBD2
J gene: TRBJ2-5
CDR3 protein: CASSFGGTVRRETQYF
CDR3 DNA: TGTGCCAGCAGCTTCGGGGGGACGGTCCGAAGGGAGACCCAGTACTTC

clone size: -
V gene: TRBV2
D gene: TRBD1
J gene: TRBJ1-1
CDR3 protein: CASSEAGYRGESTEAFF
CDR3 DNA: TGTGCCAGCAGTGAAGCGGGGTACAGGGGGGAGAGCACTGAAGCTTTCTTT

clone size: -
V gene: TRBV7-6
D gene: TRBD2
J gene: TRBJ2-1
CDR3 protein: CASSTSGGPYNEQFF
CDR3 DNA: TGTGCCAGCAGCACCAGCGGGGGCCCCTACAATGAGCAGTTCTTC

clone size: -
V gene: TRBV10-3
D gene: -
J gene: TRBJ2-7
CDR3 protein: CASSYVARVVQYF
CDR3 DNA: TGTGCCAGCAGTTACGTCGCGAGGGTGGTGCAGTACTTC

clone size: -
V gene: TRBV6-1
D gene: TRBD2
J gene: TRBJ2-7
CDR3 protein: CASSDGTSGRGHYEQYF
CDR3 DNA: TGTGCCAGCAGTGATGGGACTAGCGGGAGAGGACACTACGAGCAGTACTTC

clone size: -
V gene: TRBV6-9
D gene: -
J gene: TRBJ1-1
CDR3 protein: CASSYDSNTEAFF
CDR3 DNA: TGTGCCAGCAGTTACGACAGCAACACTGAAGCTTTCTTT

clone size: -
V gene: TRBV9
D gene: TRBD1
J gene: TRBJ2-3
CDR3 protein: CASSVATGGDTQYF
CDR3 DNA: TGTGCCAGCAGCGTAGCGACAGGGGGAGATACGCAGTATTTT

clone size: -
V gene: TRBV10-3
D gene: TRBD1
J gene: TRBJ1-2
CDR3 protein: CAISDTPRGWVYGYTF
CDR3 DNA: TGTGCCATCAGCGATACGCCCAGGGGGTGGGTTTATGGCTACACCTTC

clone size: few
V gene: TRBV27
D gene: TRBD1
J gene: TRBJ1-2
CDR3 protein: CASRGQGYYGYTF
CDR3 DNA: TGTGCCAGCAGGGGACAGGGGTACTATGGCTACACCTTC

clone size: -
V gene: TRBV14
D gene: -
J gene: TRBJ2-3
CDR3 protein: CASSPYLTDTQYF
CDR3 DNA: TGTGCCAGCAGCCCATACCTCACAGATACGCAGTATTTT

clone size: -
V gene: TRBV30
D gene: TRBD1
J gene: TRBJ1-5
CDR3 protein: CAWSTLTGSGQPQHF
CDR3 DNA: TGTGCCTGGAGCACCCTGACAGGGTCAGGTCAGCCCCAGCATTTT

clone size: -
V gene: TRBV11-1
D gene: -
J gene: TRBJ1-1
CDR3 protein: CASSLGTSAEAFF
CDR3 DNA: TGTGCCAGCAGCCTTGGGACAAGCGCTGAAGCTTTCTTT

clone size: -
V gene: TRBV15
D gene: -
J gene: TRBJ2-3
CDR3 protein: CATRAGWTDTQYF
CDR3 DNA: TGTGCCACCAGGGCGGGATGGACAGATACGCAGTATTTT

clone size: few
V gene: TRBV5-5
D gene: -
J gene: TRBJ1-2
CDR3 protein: CASSGEVGDYGYTF
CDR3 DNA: TGTGCCAGCAGCGGGGAGGTAGGGGACTATGGCTACACCTTC

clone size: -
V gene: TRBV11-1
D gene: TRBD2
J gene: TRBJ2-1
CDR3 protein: CASRPAGGRYNEQFF
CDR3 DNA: TGTGCCAGCAGGCCAGCGGGAGGGCGGTACAATGAGCAGTTCTTC

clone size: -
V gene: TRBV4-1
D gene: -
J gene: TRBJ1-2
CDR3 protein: CASSQVKLEYGYTF
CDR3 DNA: TGCGCCAGCAGCCAAGTAAAGTTAGAATATGGCTACACCTTC

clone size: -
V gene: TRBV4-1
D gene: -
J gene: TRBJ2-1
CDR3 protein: CASSQEEWSNEQFF
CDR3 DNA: TGCGCCAGCAGCCAAGAGGAGTGGTCCAATGAGCAGTTCTTC

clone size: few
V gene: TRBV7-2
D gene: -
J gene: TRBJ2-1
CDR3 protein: CASSRMGIEQFF
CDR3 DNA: TGTGCCAGCAGTCGGATGGGGATCGAGCAGTTCTTC

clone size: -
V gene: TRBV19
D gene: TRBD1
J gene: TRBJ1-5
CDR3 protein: CASSIMTGGNQPQHF
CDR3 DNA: TGTGCCAGTAGTATTATGACAGGGGGAAATCAGCCCCAGCATTTT

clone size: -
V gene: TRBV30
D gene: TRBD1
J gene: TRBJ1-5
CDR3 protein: CAFSTGRNQPQHF
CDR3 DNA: TGTGCCTTCTCGACAGGGCGAAATCAGCCCCAGCATTTT

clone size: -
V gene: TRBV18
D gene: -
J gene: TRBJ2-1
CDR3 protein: CASSRWLGDEQFF
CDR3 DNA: TGTGCCAGCTCACGGTGGCTAGGCGATGAGCAGTTCTTC

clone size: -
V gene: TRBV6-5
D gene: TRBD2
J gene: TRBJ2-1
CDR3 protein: CASSYSTSGRIEQFF
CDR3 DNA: TGTGCCAGCAGTTACTCGACTAGCGGGAGGATTGAGCAGTTCTTC